This TCR beta chain was identified during a study of identical twins. The V segment lost 5 bases and the J segment 2 bases; nucleotides outside the gene matches: 10. Germline loops: CDR1 SGHAT, CDR2 FQDESV (reference sequence). This CDR3 spans 18 amino acids. Whole-study results and caveats: For out-of-frame alpha sequences shared by twins, low generation probability was in excess. A partial confounding effect on zero-insertion analyses could come from invariant MAIT and iNKT cells.

Concerning this clonotype: The antigen is not known.

Unique molecular identifiers were present on the cDNA, which also gained a universal primer site by template switching. MiXCR, applied by TCRdb to the 5' RACE reads, yields one record per CDR3 protein. The table has approximately 190,000 distinct CDR3 sequences, approximately 15% seen once; the top ten hold 40% to 45%. This same sample was also taken into another study, of T cells expressing NK-cell markers. That publication notes: NKG2C+ dominant clonotype frequencies in several donors were roughly 1.0-8% of CD8+ T cells.

The sequencing sample was made of CD8+ T cells sorted from blood. The receptor's source is a woman younger than 30 in good health. This rearrangement joins TRBV11-1 to TRBJ2-3, with 13 bases matching TRBD2. The CDR3 loop is CASSPGLAGVSITDTQYF. CDR3 coding DNA: TGTGCCAGCAGCCCCGGACTAGCGGGAGTGTCAATCACAGATACGCAGTATTTT.